This TCR beta chain was profiled in a study of cytomegalovirus exposure and HLA in healthy donors. PCR amplification relied on 60 Vbeta primers (plus 13 Jbeta primers). Sequenced by immunoSEQ multiplex PCR; TCRdb stores in-frame clones only, minus some. The sample lists roughly 200,000 clones; around nine tenths were seen once. The CDR3 runs 14 residues. CDR1 and CDR2 (germline): MNHNS, SASEGT. Germline trimming cut 8 bases from V and 3 bases from J; bases unmatched to any gene: 7. Sequencing was performed on PBMCs. This TCR derives from a young woman in good health and CMV-seronegative. The J gene is TRBJ2-1, the V gene TRBV6-1; 7 bases are a match to TRBD2. CDR3 sequence: CASLGPSGYNEQFF. The CDR3 region has the DNA TGTGCCAGCCTTGGACCTAGCGGCTACAATGAGCAGTTCTTC.